The rows below give T cell receptor beta chains drawn from one sample of a study of T-cell reconstitution after alpha-beta-depleted transplantation in children. In TCRdb, the PCR reads were re-called with MiXCR into one record per CDR3 protein. The repertoire holds approximately 500,000 distinct CDR3 sequences, with 25% to 30% as singletons. The sequencing here drew on PBMCs, taken before TCRalphabeta/CD19-depleted stem cell transplant. These receptors came from a boy under two years old with Wiskott-Aldrich syndrome, due to receive a stem cell transplant. Each CDR3 is given with its conserved first and last residue. The D gene is left open where the match is weak. Clone size is stated in some rows and not others, as once, few, many or a class when expanded.

CDR3nt: TGCGCCAGCAGCTTGAACGGTAGAGATACGCAGTATTTT
CDR3aa: CASSLNGRDTQYF
abundance: few
d_gene: NA
j_gene: TRBJ2-3
v_gene: TRBV5-1

CDR3nt: TGTGCCATCAGTGAATCCGGGACAACCCACAATGAGCAGCTCTTC
CDR3aa: CAISESGTTHNEQLF
abundance: few
d_gene: NA
j_gene: TRBJ2-1
v_gene: TRBV10-3

CDR3nt: TGCGCCAGCAGCCCGGAAGGAGAGCGGGAGGGGGGACTAGCGGGAGAGGAGACCCAGTACTTC
CDR3aa: CASSPEGEREGGLAGEETQYF
abundance: NA
d_gene: TRBD2
j_gene: TRBJ2-5
v_gene: TRBV4-1

CDR3nt: TGTGCCAGCAGTTTACGGGGTACGTCTGAAGCTTTCTTT
CDR3aa: CASSLRGTSEAFF
abundance: few
d_gene: NA
j_gene: TRBJ1-1
v_gene: TRBV12-3/TRBV12-4

CDR3nt: TGCGCCAGCAGCCAAGATACAGGGAACACCGGGGAGCTGTTTTTT
CDR3aa: CASSQDTGNTGELFF
abundance: few
d_gene: NA
j_gene: TRBJ2-2
v_gene: TRBV4-1

CDR3nt: TGTGCCAGCAGGAAAGGGGGTTCCGCCTACGAGCAGTACTTC
CDR3aa: CASRKGGSAYEQYF
abundance: few
d_gene: NA
j_gene: TRBJ2-7
v_gene: TRBV6-1

CDR3nt: TGTGCCAGCAGCCAGATCACAGGGGACACCGGGGAGCTGTTTTTT
CDR3aa: CASSQITGDTGELFF
abundance: few
d_gene: TRBD1
j_gene: TRBJ2-2
v_gene: TRBV7-8

CDR3nt: TGCGCCAGCAGCTTGGGGCCCGCCGGGCCAGGAACCTCCTACGAGCAGTACTTC
CDR3aa: CASSLGPAGPGTSYEQYF
abundance: NA
d_gene: NA
j_gene: TRBJ2-7
v_gene: TRBV5-1

CDR3nt: TGTGCCAGCAGTTCCTCGGATCCGGGACAGGGGCTGGATGAGCAGTTCTTC
CDR3aa: CASSSSDPGQGLDEQFF
abundance: few
d_gene: TRBD1
j_gene: TRBJ2-1
v_gene: TRBV12-3/TRBV12-4

CDR3nt: TGCGCCAGCAGCCATGGACAGGGGAGTCCTTACAATGAGCAGTTCTTC
CDR3aa: CASSHGQGSPYNEQFF
abundance: NA
d_gene: TRBD1
j_gene: TRBJ2-1
v_gene: TRBV5-1

CDR3nt: TGTGCCAGCAGCCCGCAGCGGGAGGGCTACGAGCAGTACTTC
CDR3aa: CASSPQREGYEQYF
abundance: NA
d_gene: TRBD2
j_gene: TRBJ2-7
v_gene: TRBV6-1

CDR3nt: TGTGCCAGCAGCTTAGTGGAGAATGAGCAGTTCTTC
CDR3aa: CASSLVENEQFF
abundance: once
d_gene: NA
j_gene: TRBJ2-1
v_gene: TRBV7-9

CDR3nt: TGTGCCAGCAGCTCAGGACAGGAAGGGTCTGGCGAGCAGTACTTC
CDR3aa: CASSSGQEGSGEQYF
abundance: few
d_gene: TRBD1
j_gene: TRBJ2-7
v_gene: TRBV7-3